These T cell receptor beta chains were read from a single sample in a study of technical replicates of blood from a handful of donors. Sequencing used immunoSEQ multiplex PCR; TCRdb keeps in-frame clones, though not all of them. In the table there are more than 65,000 clones, approximately 96% of which are singletons. Specimen: T cells isolated from PBMCs. These receptor sequences come from a human donor in good health. Each CDR3 is given with its conserved first and last residue. Fields, in order: V gene, D gene, CDR3 protein. A D gene is named only where the DNA matches it firmly.

TRBV9,TRBD2,CASSVDGGRTYEQYF
TRBV6-5,.,CASRDSTPTGELFF
TRBV6-1,.,CASTELGLQPQHF
TRBV30,TRBD1,CAWSKQEGASYGYTF
TRBV4-1,TRBD2,CASSQPTSGRLYEQYF
TRBV6-6,.,CASSYRTGSYGYTF
TRBV30,.,CAWSANRMNTEAFF
TRBV28,.,CASSGFQGEALSLYEQYF
TRBV19,TRBD1,CASGRQGTPYEQYF
TRBV19,.,CASSMGRRTEAFF
TRBV7-3,.,CASSLDGTPYSYEQYF
TRBV27,.,CASSLVSTDTQYF
TRBV27,.,CASSLFAGGNGYTF
TRBV19,.,CASSMGFQAYEQYF
TRBV28,.,CASSLAGRDTEAFF
TRBV4-3,.,CASSQDSSYSYEQYF
TRBV6-5,.,CASSRTGTQYF
TRBV18,.,CASSPGLDTQYF
TRBV10-1,.,CASSLAGGYEQYF
TRBV27,.,CASSLARDQPQHF
TRBV28,.,CASSLASSFGEKLFF
TRBV5-1,.,CASSLTSPEGETQYF
TRBV5-6,.,CASSNGGGVLLNTIYF
TRBV27,.,CASSLNRNTEAFF
TRBV25-1,.,CASSVIVSHNEQFF
TRBV4-3,.,CASSQGTVYEQYF
TRBV9,TRBD1,CASSRDRSSTEAFF
TRBV27,TRBD2,CASRTSGIRSYEQYF
TRBV9,TRBD1,CASSVGTGINSGANVLTF